These 10 T cell receptor beta chains were all obtained from the same sample, sequenced in a study of cytomegalovirus exposure and HLA in healthy donors. It was with 60 Vbeta and 13 Jbeta primers that the PCR ran. Profiling relied on immunoSEQ multiplex PCR, and the TCRdb table lists in-frame clones only, not all of them. The profile shows approximately 74,000 clones, around four fifths of them singletons. The specimen sequenced was PBMCs. Receptor source: a man aged 35 to 55 in good health and CMV-seronegative.

This clone was found many times. The V gene is TRBV7-7, the J gene TRBJ2-2; the match to TRBD1 covers 8 bases. The CDR3 contains 14 residues. Germline V CDR1 and CDR2: SSHAT, FNYEAQ (reference sequence). Losses at the gene ends were 2 bases for V and 6 bases for J; bases not matched to a gene: 2. The CDR3 bases are TGTGCCAGCAGCTTAACACAGGGGGCCGGGGAGCTGTTTTTT. The encoded protein is CASSLTQGAGELFF.

V gene TRBV10-2 combines with J gene TRBJ2-7, with 7 bases aligning to TRBD2. The trim removed 7 bases at V and 2 bases at J, leaving 11 bases unmatched. This CDR3 contains 15 residues. CDR1 and CDR2 from the germline V gene are WSHSY and SAAADI. The DNA of the CDR3 is TGCGCCAGCACGGGGGGTTCGGCCAGGGCCTACGAGCAGTACTTC. This encodes CASTGGSARAYEQYF.

The rearrangement uses TRBV28 and TRBJ2-1; 8 bases agree with TRBD1. V lost 6 bases, J lost 8 bases, and 6 bases stayed unmatched. Germline V gene lookup returns CDR1 MDHEN and CDR2 SYDVKM. This CDR3 is 13 amino acids long. Here the CDR3 reads CASSYDRGDEQFF. CDR3 coding DNA: TGTGCCAGCAGCTACGACAGGGGAGATGAGCAGTTCTTC. Using reference TRBV28 and TRBJ2-1 for the parts outside the CDR3, the full variable domain is DVKVTQSSRYLVKRTGEKVFLECVQDMDHENMFWYRQDPGLGLRLIYFSYDVKMKEKGDIPEGYSVSREKKERFSLILESASTNQTSMYLCASSYDRGDEQFFGPGTRLTVL.

The chain joins TRBV5-1 to TRBJ2-1, with no clear D. The ends were cut back, 4 bases at V and 0 bases at J, with 5 bases in the middle. The CDR3 covers 13 residues. The germline V gene encodes CDR1 SGHRS and CDR2 YFSETQ. The CDR3 nucleotides read TGCGCCAGCAGCGATAGCTCCTACAATGAGCAGTTCTTC. Amino acid sequence: CASSDSSYNEQFF.

The chain combines TRBV29-1 with TRBJ1-2; 9 bases are shared with TRBD1. Germline loops: CDR1 SQVTM, CDR2 ANQGSEA. The CDR3 has 14 residues. V lost 1 base and J lost 8; bases outside the gene matches: 8. The DNA for the CDR3 is TGCAGCGTTGAAGGCATACAGGGGGCGCAGGGCTACACCTTC. This translates into CSVEGIQGAQGYTF. Based on the CDR3 plus reference TRBV29-1 and TRBJ1-2, the full variable domain is SAVISQKPSRDICQRGTSLTIQCQVDSQVTMMFWYRQQPGQSLTLIATANQGSEATYESGFVIDKFPISRPNLTFSTLTVSNMSPEDSSIYLCSVEGIQGAQGYTFGSGTRLTVV.

The chain has TRBV11-1 and TRBJ2-7; a possible D gene is TRBD1 (6 bases). Germline V CDR1 and CDR2: SGHAT, FQDESV (reference sequence). There are 15 residues in the CDR3. V was shortened by 5 bases and J by 1 base, with 15 bases between the two germline ends. The CDR3: CASSPLGQLSYEQYF. CDR3 sequence (DNA): TGTGCCAGCAGCCCTCTGGGACAATTGTCCTACGAGCAGTACTTC.

This rearrangement joins TRBV11-2 to TRBJ1-5, with TRBD1 identical over 7 bases. CDR1 is SGHAT, CDR2 FQNNGV, per germline. The CDR3 totals 13 residues. Unmatched junction bases numbered 5, after V lost 0 bases and J lost 12 bases. The CDR3 sequence: CASSLDLRDSQHF. CDR3 nucleotides: TGTGCCAGCAGCTTAGACCTGAGGGACAGCCAGCATTTT.

The J gene is TRBJ2-1, the V gene TRBV27; 11 nucleotides agree with TRBD2. V lost 5 bases and J lost 9; bases outside the gene matches: 9. The CDR3 length is 15 residues. Germline V gene sequence: CDR1 MNHEY, CDR2 SMNVEV (reference sequence). The CDR3 protein is CASSPSTSGMVEQFF. DNA of the CDR3: TGTGCCAGCAGTCCTTCGACTAGCGGGATGGTTGAGCAGTTCTTC.

The rearrangement joins TRBV6-1 to TRBJ2-1, with 10 bases aligning to TRBD2. The CDR3 contains 15 residues. V lost 1 base and J lost 10; bases outside the gene matches: 7. Germline CDR1 reads MNHNS; CDR2 reads SASEGT. The CDR3 protein is CASSEGLAGVKEQFF. The CDR3 DNA reads TGTGCCAGCAGTGAAGGGCTAGCGGGAGTCAAGGAGCAGTTCTTC.

This sequence joins TRBV9 and TRBJ1-3; D possibly corresponds to TRBD1 (6 bases). V was clipped by 2 bases and J by 2 bases, with 14 bases between them. Germline CDR1 reads SGDLS; CDR2 reads YYNGEE. The CDR3 spans 16 residues. CDR3 in amino acids: CASSVGGGAPGNTIYF. CDR3 in DNA: TGTGCCAGCAGCGTGGGAGGGGGGGCACCTGGAAACACCATATATTTT.